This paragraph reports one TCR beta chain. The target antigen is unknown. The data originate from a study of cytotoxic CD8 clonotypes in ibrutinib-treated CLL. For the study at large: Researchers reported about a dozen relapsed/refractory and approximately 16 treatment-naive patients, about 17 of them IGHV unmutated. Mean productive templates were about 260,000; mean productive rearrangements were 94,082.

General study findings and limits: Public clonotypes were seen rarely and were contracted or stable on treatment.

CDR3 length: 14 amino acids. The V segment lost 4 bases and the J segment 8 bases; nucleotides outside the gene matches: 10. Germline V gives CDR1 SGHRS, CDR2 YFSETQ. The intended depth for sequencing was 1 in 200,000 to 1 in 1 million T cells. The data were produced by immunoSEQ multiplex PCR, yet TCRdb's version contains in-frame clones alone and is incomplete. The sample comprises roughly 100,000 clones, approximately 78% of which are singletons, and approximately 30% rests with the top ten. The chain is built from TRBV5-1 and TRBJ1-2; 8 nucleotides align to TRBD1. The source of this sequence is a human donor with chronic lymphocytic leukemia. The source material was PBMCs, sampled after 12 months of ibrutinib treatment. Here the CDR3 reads CASSPNDRGQGYTF. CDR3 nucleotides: TGCGCCAGCAGCCCCAATGACAGGGGTCAAGGCTACACCTTC. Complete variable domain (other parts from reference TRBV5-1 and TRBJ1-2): KAGVTQTPRYLIKTRGQQVTLSCSPISGHRSVSWYQQTPGQGLQFLFEYFSETQRNKGNFPGRFSGRQFSNSRSEMNVSTLELGDSALYLCASSPNDRGQGYTFGSGTRLTVV.